This TCR beta chain came from a study of T cell repertoires in cytomegalovirus infection. On the study more broadly: Indicated by public TCR beta signatures were CMV infection and matching HLA type. Overall study findings and caveats: Cumulative public TCR beta family frequency identified CMV carriers with the relevant HLA. Dominating the ex vivo response were HLA-C-restricted CMV-specific TCR beta clonotypes.

This CDR3 region has 14 residues. Germline V gene lookup returns CDR1 SGHTA and CDR2 FQGNSA. The germline V and J ends were trimmed by 5 bases and 7 bases, with 14 bases remaining between them. TCRdb re-called the reads with MiXCR, one entry per CDR3 protein. The table lists around 300,000 distinct CDR3 sequences, about 26% of them singletons, with approximately 15% in the top ten. In regard to this clonotype: Its antigen is as yet unknown.

The chain employs TRBV7-2 and TRBJ1-4, with D perhaps matching TRBD1 (6 bases). The clonotype originates from a human donor in good health (CMV status not recorded). Some clones in this sample may be carry-over from other donors' samples. The sample taken for sequencing was PBMCs. In nucleotides, the CDR3 is TGTGCCAGCAGCCCCGGACAGAGACTTGAAAAACTGTTTTTT. Its translation is CASSPGQRLEKLFF.